The 11 T cell receptor beta chains reported below all come from one sample, sequenced in a study of blood T cell repertoires in COVID-19. Method: immunoSEQ multiplex PCR; TCRdb's copy keeps in-frame clones and lacks some. The sample carries just over 650,000 clones, approximately 90% recorded once. The sequencing sample was made of peripheral blood. These receptors came from a woman aged 18-35 years with acute or convalescent COVID-19.

The chain joins TRBV3-1 (or the pseudogene TRBV3-2) to TRBJ1-5; D not resolved. Germline values: CDR1 LGHDT, CDR2 YNNKEL (reference sequence). V lost 4 bases to trimming and J lost 1 base, with 8 bases between them. This CDR3 contains 14 residues. The CDR3 loop is CASSLYASNQPQHF. The CDR3 bases are TGTGCCAGCAGCCTATACGCGAGCAATCAGCCCCAGCATTTT.

V and J are TRBV11-2 and TRBJ1-4, with a tentative D call TRBD1 (5 bases). Germline V gives CDR1 SGHAT, CDR2 FQNNGV. CDR3 size: 15 residues. V lost 5 bases, J lost 5 bases, and 15 bases lay in between. The CDR3 spells CASSPGRGGNEKLFF. The CDR3 region has the DNA TGTGCCAGCAGCCCGGGGCGGGGAGGGAATGAAAAACTGTTTTTT. The entire variable domain, with the rest obtained from reference TRBV11-2 and TRBJ1-4, is as follows: EAGVAQSPRYKIIEKRQSVAFWCNPISGHATLYWYQQILGQGPKLLIQFQNNGVVDDSQLPKDRFSAERLKGVDSTLKIQPAKLEDSAVYLCASSPGRGGNEKLFFGSGTQLSVL.

The CDR3 nucleotides are TGTGCCTGGACAGGGGTTTCGAACACTGAAGCTTTCTTT. Amino acids: CAWTGVSNTEAFF. The chain has TRBV30 and TRBJ1-1, with D possibly TRBD1 on 6 matching bases. The CDR3 runs 13 residues. Trimming took off 4 bases at V and 1 base at J, with 10 bases between the two ends. Germline assignment: CDR1 GTSNPN and CDR2 SVGIG (reference sequence).

The chain is built from TRBV7-3 and TRBJ2-1; D perhaps matches TRBD1 (7 bases). V was pared by 0 bases and J by 8 bases, with 14 bases between. The CDR3 is 15 amino acids. The germline gives CDR1 SGHTA, CDR2 FQGTGA. The CDR3 nucleotides are TGTGCCAGCAGCTTAACAGGAGGGGGCACTTATGAGCAGTTCTTC. This gives the protein CASSLTGGGTYEQFF.

The chain has TRBV25-1 and TRBJ2-3, with D possibly matching TRBD2 (5 bases). This CDR3 has 13 amino acids. V dropped 2 bases and J dropped 7 bases, with 10 bases sitting between them. Looked up from germline, CDR1 is MGHDK and CDR2 is SYGVNS. CDR3: CASSEISSHTQYF. For the CDR3, the DNA is TGTGCCAGCAGTGAAATTTCTAGCCATACGCAGTATTTT.

The chain is built from TRBV7-2 and TRBJ1-2, with D possibly TRBD1 on 6 matching bases. CDR1 is SGHTA and CDR2 is FQGNSA in the germline V gene. The CDR3 sequence is 15 residues long. V gave up 1 base and J gave up 5 bases, with 14 bases separating them. CDR3 loop: CASSLGGAGRYGYTF. The CDR3 DNA follows: TGTGCCAGCAGCTTAGGGGGGGCCGGGAGGTATGGCTACACCTTC.

The chain joins TRBV19 to TRBJ1-2; 9 bases align to TRBD1. Losses at the gene ends were 5 bases for V and 4 bases for J; bases not matched to a gene: 2. The CDR3 runs 13 residues. Germline V gene data show CDR1 as LNHDA and CDR2 as SQIVND (reference sequence). CDR3 sequence (DNA): TGTGCCAGTAGTCGGGACAGGGTCTATGGCTACACCTTC. Protein product: CASSRDRVYGYTF.

CDR3 protein: CASSFAGIAANYGYTF. As DNA, the CDR3 is TGTGCCAGCAGTTTCGCAGGGATCGCGGCAAACTATGGCTACACCTTC. This chain joins TRBV27 and TRBJ1-2; tentative D call: TRBD1 (5 bases). Germline lookup yields CDR1 MNHEY and CDR2 SMNVEV (reference sequence). The CDR3 consists of 16 residues. V lost 3 bases and J lost 2, with 16 bases in between.

The V gene is TRBV2, the J gene TRBJ1-2, with D maybe TRBD1 (6 bases). The CDR3 has 12 residues. Germline V CDR1 and CDR2: SNHLY, FYNNEI. V was trimmed by 10 bases and J by 7 bases, leaving 16 bases between them. The CDR3 region is CATREDRSGYTF. The CDR3 DNA reads as TGTGCCACCAGAGAAGACAGGTCTGGCTACACCTTC.

V and J are TRBV5-1 and TRBJ2-1, with a possible D match to TRBD2 (7 bases). Germline CDR1 and CDR2: SGHRS and YFSETQ. With 4 bases removed from V and 8 bases from J, the gap between germline ends came to 22 bases. CDR3 length equals 16 residues. The CDR3 DNA is TGCGCCAGCAGCCCGGGGGGCAGGGGACTCTCCGATGAGCAGTTCTTC. This encodes CASSPGGRGLSDEQFF.

This rearrangement joins TRBV12-3 or TRBV12-4 to TRBJ2-1; D unresolved. This CDR3 comprises 13 residues. V was clipped by 5 bases and J by 7 bases, with 12 bases between them. The CDR3 region is CASSPPLLNEQFF. Written as DNA, the CDR3 is TGTGCCAGCAGTCCTCCTCTGTTAAATGAGCAGTTCTTC.